This T cell receptor beta chain was recorded in a study of T cells in Graves' hyperthyroidism and ophthalmopathy (dated by TCRdb to the late 2010s). About the full investigation: Peripheral blood samples were taken at the time of initial diagnosis, prior to any treatment. Prospective prediction of ophthalmopathy was tested in an independent validation cohort consisting of about 20 hyperthyroidism patients and approximately 16 patients who later progressed to ophthalmopathy. For training and testing, the 100 or so patients in the discovery cohort were randomly divided in a 7:3 ratio. Following sampling, methimazole starting at 30 mg daily was given to hyperthyroidism patients, and high-dose intravenous methylprednisolone was given to ophthalmopathy patients. The paper reports TCR Vbeta CDR3 sequencing of roughly 140 peripheral blood samples: some 44 ophthalmopathy, around 80 hyperthyroidism and 17 progressor patients. TCR V-J signatures able to tell the groups apart were searched for in a discovery cohort of 100 patients, of whom 43 had Graves' ophthalmopathy and roughly 57 had stable Graves' hyperthyroidism. In about 6 Graves' hyperthyroidism patients, the study also compared T-cell repertoires from thyroid tissue with T-cell repertoires from blood. What the research found in general, with its limitations: During validation, the model predicted progression to ophthalmopathy a median of about 6.5 months ahead of onset, with around 71% sensitivity and roughly 75% specificity. A model built on a 13 V-J signature distinguished ophthalmopathy from stable hyperthyroidism, reaching roughly 88% sensitivity and about 81% specificity in cross-validation and 80%/75% in testing. Most expanded thyroid clonotypes (frequency above 0.001) were also detected in blood, a finding suggesting that blood repertoires may reflect thyroid immune responses. No statistical method was used to set the sample size in advance, and investigators knew the group allocation.

Amplification of TCR beta CDR3 regions was carried out from RNA transcripts. The TCR CDR3 was subjected to a first round of RT-PCR using the HTBI primer set and the Qiagen OneStep RT-PCR kit. A second multiplex PCR round built the libraries, followed by size selection and purification. Paired-end sequencing of the libraries was performed with 100 bp reads on an Illumina HiSeq2000. The study's processing was this. SOAPnuke was used to process the raw data, throwing out any read that contained adapters or uncalled bases, had a mean Phred below 15, or lacked an exact constant-primer or identifier match. High-quality paired reads were merged using COPE v1.2.5, and each unique nucleotide sequence was defined as a clonotype. MiTCR v1.1 was used to align clonotypes to the IMGT TRBV, TRBD and TRBJ reference segments. The analysis included only V-J combinations with a frequency above 0.0001, which together covered around 99% of the repertoires. The TCS score was defined as F50 (clonal expansion) divided by E x V (chaos), with BLOSUM62-based TCRdist calculated between CDR3 peptides within each V-J. Welch's t-statistics and random forest reduced around 510 V-J features to 13, which were used in a naive Bayes classifier (R e1071). TCRdb passed the public sequencing reads through fastp at Q25 and MiXCR, retaining productive beta sequences. When rows share a CDR3 protein, they turn into one entry using the most common DNA and genes. TCRdb, rather than the study authors, made the V and J calls. Here the sample has about 320,000 distinct CDR3 sequences; approximately 16% occur a single time. Approximately 31% of the sample goes to the ten largest clones.

A patient counted as having stable Graves' hyperthyroidism if no progression to ophthalmopathy occurred over 18 months of follow-up. Hyperthyroidism patients were newly diagnosed, with disease duration under 2 months, and aged 18 to 65 years. Patients with uncontrolled infections, other autoimmune diseases, pregnancy or lactation were excluded. Diagnoses relied on clinical symptoms, serum thyroxine and TRAb, thyroid ultrasound and orbital computed tomography. PBMCs were isolated from 7.5 to 10 ml of fresh peripheral blood by Ficoll-Paque density gradient centrifugation. Total RNA was extracted using Trizol reagent, and RNA quality was assessed on an Agilent 2100 Bioanalyzer. The junction shows trimming of 5 bases on V and 7 bases on J, and the gene matches do not reach 4 bases of it. Taken from cysteine to phenylalanine, the CDR3 has 12 residues. The only DNA kept is the CDR3, 36 bases in frame from the first base. Reading the germline V gene (reference sequence) gives CDR1 GTSNPN and CDR2 SVGIG.

On this clonotype itself: Its antigen has not been determined. No base qualities exist here, and no much larger clone lies one base off it.

This chain joins TRBV30 to TRBJ2-2, and 7 bases in between align with TRBD1. The sequenced sample was blood. The clonotype originates from a man aged 25-45 years with Graves' hyperthyroidism. The CDR3 protein sequence reads: CAWATGVGELFF. The nucleotide sequence is given as TGTGCCTGGGCAACAGGGGTCGGGGAGCTGTTTTTT. The CDR3 plus the reference TRBV30 and TRBJ2-2 genes for the other parts give the full variable domain: SQTIHQWPATLVQPVGSPLSLECTVEGTSNPNLYWYRQAAGRGLQLLFYSVGIGQISSEVPQNLSASRPQDRQFILSSKKLLLSDSGFYLCAWATGVGELFFGEGSRLTVL.